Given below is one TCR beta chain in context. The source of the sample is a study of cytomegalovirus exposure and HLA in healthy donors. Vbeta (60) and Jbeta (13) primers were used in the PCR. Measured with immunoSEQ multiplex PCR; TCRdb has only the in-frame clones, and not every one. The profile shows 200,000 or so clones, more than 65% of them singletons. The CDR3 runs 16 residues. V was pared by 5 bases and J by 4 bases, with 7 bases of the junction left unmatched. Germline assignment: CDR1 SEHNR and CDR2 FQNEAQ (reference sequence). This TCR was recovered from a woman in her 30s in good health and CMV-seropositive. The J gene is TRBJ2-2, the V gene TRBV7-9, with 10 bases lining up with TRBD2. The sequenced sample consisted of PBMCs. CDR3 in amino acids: CASSPSGGAGTGELFF. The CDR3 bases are TGTGCCAGCAGCCCCAGCGGGGGGGCAGGCACCGGGGAGCTGTTTTTT.